A single sample gave rise to the 13 T cell receptor beta chains below, sequenced in a study of blood T cell repertoires in COVID-19. The table came from immunoSEQ multiplex PCR; TCRdb's copy has only in-frame clones and leaves some out. This table has about 260,000 clones, more than 70% appearing once. Sequenced sample: peripheral blood. These receptor sequences come from a woman in her 50s with acute or convalescent COVID-19.

V usage is TRBV2 and J usage is TRBJ2-1; 13 bases align to TRBD2. The germline gives CDR1 SNHLY, CDR2 FYNNEI. Trimming cost V 8 bases and J 4 bases; bases outside gene matches: 5. The CDR3 extends over 15 amino acids. This chain's CDR3 is CASPRGLAGYNEQFF. CDR3 in DNA: TGTGCCAGCCCGCGGGGACTAGCGGGATACAATGAGCAGTTCTTC.

The rearrangement uses TRBV15 and TRBJ2-3, with TRBD2 identical over 10 bases. Losses at the gene ends were 2 bases for V and 7 bases for J; bases not matched to a gene: 9. Germline assignment: CDR1 LNHNV and CDR2 YYDKDF (reference sequence). This CDR3 is built from 16 residues. CDR3 coding DNA: TGTGCCACCAGCAGAATACCAGGGACTAGCGCTAATACGCAGTATTTT. Translating gives CATSRIPGTSANTQYF. Combining the CDR3 with reference TRBV15 and TRBJ2-3 gives the whole variable domain DAMVIQNPRYQVTQFGKPVTLSCSQTLNHNVMYWYQQKSSQAPKLLFHYYDKDFNNEADTPDNFQSRRPNTSFCFLDIRSPGLGDTAMYLCATSRIPGTSANTQYFGPGTRLTVL.

This chain connects TRBV6-5 to TRBJ2-2; unclear D gene. Germline CDR1 MNHEY, CDR2 SVGAGI. This CDR3 comprises 15 residues. V gave up 0 bases and J gave up 5 bases, with 10 bases separating them. CDR3: CASSYSKPRTGELFF. The CDR3 nucleotides read TGTGCCAGCAGTTACTCGAAGCCTAGAACCGGGGAGCTGTTTTTT.

The chain uses TRBV7-3 and TRBJ1-6, with 9 bases aligning to TRBD1. The CDR3 contains 15 residues. Germline V gene sequence: CDR1 SGHTA, CDR2 FQGTGA. V trimming: 4 bases; J trimming: 8 bases; junction bases outside the gene matches: 6. This chain's CDR3 is CASSSGTGTYSPLHF. CDR3 nucleotides: TGTGCCAGCAGCTCCGGGACAGGGACCTATTCACCCCTCCACTTT.

This chain uses TRBV28 with TRBJ1-2; D remains ambiguous. Per germline, CDR1 MDHEN and CDR2 SYDVKM. There are 12 residues in the CDR3. Between the trimmed V and J ends, which lost 3 bases and 3 bases, there was a span of 5 bases. The CDR3 protein is CASSFSDYGYTF. In nucleotides, the CDR3 is TGTGCCAGCAGTTTCTCGGACTATGGCTACACCTTC.

The chain has TRBV5-1 and TRBJ2-2, with 8 nucleotides matching TRBD1. V was pared by 4 bases and J by 5 bases, with 13 bases of the junction left unmatched. This CDR3 spans 17 amino acids. Per germline, CDR1 SGHRS and CDR2 YFSETQ. Written as DNA, the CDR3 is TGCGCCAGCAGCCCGGGGGCCCTGGACAGGGAGACCGGGGAGCTGTTTTTT. As protein: CASSPGALDRETGELFF.

V gene TRBV27 combines with J gene TRBJ2-1, with TRBD2 as a possible D gene (6 bases). From germline, CDR1 is MNHEY and CDR2 SMNVEV (reference sequence). V gave up 6 bases and J gave up 5 bases, with 11 bases separating them. The CDR3 is 13 residues long. CDR3 coding DNA: TGTGCCAGCAGGCCCCGGGAGCACAATGAGCAGTTCTTC. Protein: CASRPREHNEQFF.

This chain connects TRBV25-1 to TRBJ1-3, with D uncertain. Per the germline V gene, CDR1 is MGHDK and CDR2 is SYGVNS. This CDR3 region has 13 residues. Trimming removed 4 bases from V and 4 bases from J, with 8 bases in between. In nucleotides, the CDR3 is TGTGCCAGCAGTGCTCAGGCGGGAAACACCATATATTTT. Its protein product is CASSAQAGNTIYF.

CDR3 DNA sequence: TGTGCCAGCAGCTTGAGAACTAGCACAGATACGCAGTATTTT. The encoded protein is CASSLRTSTDTQYF. The chain couples TRBV5-4 to TRBJ2-3; D call uncertain. This CDR3 has 14 residues. CDR1 SGHNT and CDR2 YYREEE come from the germline V gene (reference sequence). The germline V and J ends were trimmed by 1 base and 0 bases, with 6 bases remaining between them.

V and J are TRBV18 and TRBJ1-1, with unresolved D. CDR3 length: 19 residues. Germline V gene lookup returns CDR1 KGHSH and CDR2 LQKENI. With 3 bases removed from V and 0 bases from J, the gap between germline ends came to 23 bases. The CDR3, as DNA: TGTGCCAGCTCACCTCGGCTCGGGGATTTGGACGGGATGAACACTGAAGCTTTCTTT. Its translation is CASSPRLGDLDGMNTEAFF. The entire variable domain, with the rest obtained from reference TRBV18 and TRBJ1-1, is as follows: NAGVMQNPRHLVRRRGQEARLRCSPMKGHSHVYWYRQLPEEGLKFMVYLQKENIIDESGMPKERFSAEFPKEGPSILRIQQVVRGDSAAYFCASSPRLGDLDGMNTEAFFGQGTRLTVV.

This sequence joins TRBV18 and TRBJ2-7, with 10 bases matching TRBD2. CDR1 is KGHSH and CDR2 is LQKENI in the germline V gene. The CDR3 runs 15 residues. Trimming took 3 bases from V and 5 from J; bases not matched to a gene: 7. The DNA for the CDR3 is TGTGCCAGCTCACCGAGAGCGGGAGGGCCTGACGAGCAGTACTTC. Protein sequence: CASSPRAGGPDEQYF.

V usage is TRBV4-1 and J usage is TRBJ2-3, with 7 bases aligning to TRBD2. The CDR3 is 19 amino acids. Germline loops: CDR1 MGHRA, CDR2 YSYEKL. V shed 5 bases and J 3 bases; nucleotides not matched to a gene: 20. CDR3 bases: TGCGCCAGCAGCTGGCCCAACAGCAGGCGGGGGAAGGGAACAGATACGCAGTATTTT. It is translated as CASSWPNSRRGKGTDTQYF.

This clone was found a few times. The chain recombines TRBV7-2 with TRBJ2-1; 10 bases match TRBD2. The V gene end was trimmed by 3 bases and the J gene end by 7 bases; junction bases not matched to a gene: 15. There are 18 residues in the CDR3. Germline CDR1 reads SGHTA; CDR2 reads FQGNSA. The CDR3 spells CASSLPSGRAREWNEQFF. The CDR3 DNA sequence: TGTGCCAGCAGCTTGCCCAGCGGGAGGGCCCGGGAATGGAATGAGCAGTTCTTC. The full variable domain, with the rest looked up from reference TRBV7-2 and TRBJ2-1, is GAGVSQSPSNKVTEKGKDVELRCDPISGHTALYWYRQSLGQGLEFLIYFQGNSAPDKSGLPSDRFSAERTGGSVSTLTIQRTQQEDSAVYLCASSLPSGRAREWNEQFFGPGTRLTVL.